These T cell receptor beta chains were read from a single sample in a study of cytomegalovirus exposure and HLA in healthy donors. The table came from immunoSEQ multiplex PCR; TCRdb's copy has only in-frame clones and leaves some out. The data hold about 180,000 clones, with about 80% observed a single time. Material: PBMCs. Source of these receptors: a man aged 18-30 years in good health and CMV-seronegative. The CDR3 runs from the conserved cysteine through the conserved F or W. The D gene is left open where the match is weak. Part of the rows lack a size; the others show once, few, many or a class for expanded clones.

clone_size	j_call	d_call	v_call	cdr3_aa	cdr3_nt
-	TRBJ2-4	TRBD1	TRBV18	CASSPPKDRGSIQYF	TGTGCCAGCTCACCACCAAAGGACAGGGGTAGCATTCAGTACTTC
-	TRBJ2-7	TRBD1	TRBV6-5	CASSYSGQGGYEQYF	TGTGCCAGCAGTTACTCGGGACAGGGAGGCTACGAGCAGTACTTC
-	TRBJ2-7	TRBD1	TRBV6-6	CASTPRTGVSSWEQYF	TGTGCCAGCACCCCACGGACAGGGGTCTCCTCGTGGGAGCAGTACTTC
few	TRBJ2-2	TRBD2	TRBV18	CASSPSGRVQNTGELFF	TGTGCCAGCTCACCCTCGGGGAGGGTCCAGAACACCGGGGAGCTGTTTTTT
few	TRBJ2-7	TRBD1	TRBV7-8	CASSSAPRATGFEQYF	TGTGCCAGCAGCTCAGCCCCTCGAGCGACAGGGTTCGAGCAGTACTTC
once	TRBJ1-2	-	TRBV6-5	CASSYSSQPQSYGYTF	TGTGCCAGCAGTTACTCTTCACAGCCTCAAAGCTATGGCTACACCTTC
-	TRBJ1-2	-	TRBV6-5	CASQGPGGRAEGYTF	TGTGCCAGCCAGGGCCCGGGGGGCAGGGCTGAGGGCTACACCTTC
-	TRBJ1-3	-	TRBV15	CATSSLTDPGNTIYF	TGTGCCACCAGCAGCTTGACAGACCCCGGAAACACCATATATTTT
-	TRBJ2-3	TRBD2	TRBV10-1	CASSVTRGGQSTDTQYF	TGCGCCAGCAGTGTGACGCGGGGGGGCCAAAGCACAGATACGCAGTATTTT
-	TRBJ2-7	TRBD2	TRBV11-2	CASSLVVGLSGRSLEQYF	TGTGCCAGCAGCTTAGTAGTGGGACTGAGCGGGAGGTCCCTCGAGCAGTACTTC
few	TRBJ2-6	TRBD1	TRBV7-8	CASSLGQVKILTF	TGTGCCAGCAGCTTGGGACAGGTTAAGATCCTGACTTTC
-	TRBJ2-3	-	TRBV5-1	CASSLGARPTDTQYF	TGCGCCAGCAGCTTAGGGGCCCGACCCACAGATACGCAGTATTTT
once	TRBJ1-2	TRBD1	TRBV5-1	CASSFSGTGGIKQGYTF	TGCGCCAGCAGCTTCTCCGGGACAGGGGGCATCAAACAAGGCTACACCTTC
few	TRBJ2-3	TRBD1	TRBV11-2	CASSPTTGPTQYF	TGTGCCAGCAGCCCTACGACAGGGCCCACGCAGTATTTT
once	TRBJ1-2	TRBD1	TRBV5-1	CASSTSPTGDGGYTF	TGCGCCAGCAGCACATCCCCGACAGGGGATGGTGGCTACACCTTC
-	TRBJ2-1	TRBD2	TRBV7-2	CASSPGTSDYNEQFF	TGTGCCAGCAGCCCCGGGACTAGCGACTACAATGAGCAGTTCTTC
-	TRBJ2-4	TRBD2	TRBV4-1	CASSVQSLGLATIQYF	TGCGCCAGCAGCGTACAGAGCCTCGGACTAGCAACCATTCAGTACTTC
-	TRBJ2-2	TRBD1	TRBV6-1	CASSDPWTGGFGELFF	TGTGCCAGCAGTGATCCCTGGACAGGGGGCTTCGGGGAGCTGTTTTTT
-	TRBJ2-1	-	TRBV27	CASSLSHTRGYEQFF	TGTGCCAGCAGTTTATCCCATACACGGGGGTATGAGCAGTTCTTC
-	TRBJ2-5	TRBD2	TRBV7-8	CASSIRLAGGPPRETQYF	TGTGCCAGCAGCATAAGACTAGCGGGGGGGCCCCCCCGGGAGACCCAGTACTTC
-	TRBJ1-1	TRBD1	TRBV10-3	CAIQGAYTEAFF	TGTGCCATACAGGGGGCATACACTGAAGCTTTCTTT
-	TRBJ2-3	-	TRBV7-7	CASSPTYGGPSTDTQYF	TGTGCTAGCAGCCCAACCTATGGAGGACCTAGCACAGATACGCAGTATTTT
-	TRBJ2-2	TRBD2	TRBV27	CASSSLTSGGRTGELFF	TGTGCCAGCAGTTCCCTTACTAGCGGGGGACGCACCGGGGAGCTGTTTTTT
-	TRBJ2-5	-	TRBV5-6	CASSLRQGTETQYF	TGTGCCAGCAGCTTGAGGCAGGGAACGGAGACCCAGTACTTC
-	TRBJ1-2	-	TRBV1	CTSSRGSGYTF	TGCACCAGCAGCCGAGGGAGTGGCTACACCTTC
-	TRBJ1-5	-	TRBV6-5	CASSYGGTQHF	TGTGCCAGCAGTTACGGGGGGACCCAGCATTTT
-	TRBJ2-1	-	TRBV7-2	CASSPSGRGTYNEQFF	TGTGCCAGCAGTCCCTCGGGTAGGGGAACATACAATGAGCAGTTCTTC